Below are 27 T cell receptor beta chains sequenced from a single sample in a study of blood T cell repertoires in COVID-19. Sequencing used immunoSEQ multiplex PCR; TCRdb keeps in-frame clones, though not all of them. The sample holds approximately 270,000 clones, approximately 90% seen once. The sequenced sample consisted of PBMCs or T cells enriched from blood (not recorded which). Receptors were obtained from a human donor in a cohort exposed to, infected with or recovered from COVID-19 (not recorded which). The donor label of this sample is uncertain.

This chain connects TRBV19 to TRBJ1-5, with D tentatively TRBD1 (5 bases). Germline CDR1 is LNHDA and CDR2 is SQIVND (reference sequence). The V and J ends lost 1 base and 3 bases respectively, with 10 bases between them. The CDR3 has 15 amino acids. The CDR3 reads CASSIVVGHNQPQHF. The CDR3, as DNA: TGTGCCAGTAGTATAGTAGTCGGACACAATCAGCCCCAGCATTTT.

A note on this clone: Other DNA sequences in this specimen translate into the identical CDR3. This chain uses TRBV7-2 with TRBJ1-5; D is perhaps TRBD1 (5 bases). The CDR3 extends over 12 amino acids. Germline-derived CDR1 and CDR2 are SGHTA and FQGNSA. Trimming shortened V by 8 bases and J by 5 bases, and 10 bases separated the two germline ends. The CDR3: CASSRDYQPQHF. In DNA, the CDR3 is TGTGCCAGCTCCAGGGACTATCAGCCCCAGCATTTT.

This chain joins TRBV10-3 and TRBJ2-7; a weak D match, TRBD1 (5 bases). Looked up from germline, CDR1 is ENHRY and CDR2 is SYGVKD. CDR3 length: 16 residues. V lost 4 bases, J lost 0 bases, and 16 bases lay in between. The CDR3 loop reads CAISGQETDNSYEQYF. The DNA of the CDR3 is TGTGCCATCAGTGGACAAGAGACAGATAACTCCTACGAGCAGTACTTC.

The rearrangement uses TRBV12-3 or TRBV12-4 and TRBJ1-5, with a tentative D call TRBD1 (5 bases). The CDR3 spans 13 residues. Trimming pared 3 bases from V and 4 bases from J, leaving 7 bases between. The CDR3 DNA reads as TGTGCCAGCAGTTTCGCAGGGAATCAGCCCCAGCATTTT. Residues: CASSFAGNQPQHF.

The chain recombines TRBV28 with TRBJ2-7; 7 nucleotides line up with TRBD1. With 6 bases clipped from V and 4 bases from J, the junction kept 3 bases outside the gene matches. Germline values: CDR1 MDHEN, CDR2 SYDVKM. The CDR3 consists of 12 residues. CDR3 in DNA: TGTGCCAGCAGACTACAGGGGTACGAGCAGTACTTC. This gives the protein CASRLQGYEQYF.

J is TRBJ2-7 and V is TRBV3-1 (or the pseudogene TRBV3-2), with D possibly TRBD2 on 5 matching bases. With 0 bases removed from V and 3 bases from J, the gap between germline ends came to 9 bases. The CDR3 has 14 residues. Germline V gene lookup returns CDR1 LGHDT and CDR2 YNNKEL (reference sequence). This chain's CDR3 is CASSQDLGIYEQYF. CDR3 DNA: TGTGCCAGCAGCCAAGATCTCGGGATCTACGAGCAGTACTTC.

This clone was observed once. The chain joins TRBV6-5 to TRBJ1-5, with D perhaps TRBD1 (5 bases). From germline, CDR1 is MNHEY and CDR2 SVGAGI. The ends were cut back, 5 bases at V and 2 bases at J, with 13 bases in the middle. This CDR3 is 15 amino acids long. The CDR3 protein is CASSPGNQRNQPQHF. In nucleotides, the CDR3 is TGTGCCAGCAGTCCAGGGAACCAGCGCAATCAGCCCCAGCATTTT.

This chain joins TRBV19 and TRBJ2-2, with D possibly matching TRBD1 (5 bases). V dropped 5 bases and J dropped 6 bases, with 13 bases sitting between them. This CDR3 is 14 amino acids long. Germline V gene sequence: CDR1 LNHDA, CDR2 SQIVND (reference sequence). For the CDR3, the DNA is TGTGCCAGTAGTTTAACAGGTTCTCCCGGGGAGCTGTTTTTT. Translated, it gives CASSLTGSPGELFF.

J is TRBJ1-2 and V is TRBV27, with 7 positions matching TRBD1. Germline V gene sequence: CDR1 MNHEY, CDR2 SMNVEV (reference sequence). Germline trimming cut 6 bases from V and 4 bases from J; bases unmatched to any gene: 11. The length of the CDR3 is 15 residues. CDR3 bases: TGTGCCAGCAGGATAGGGGGCTACTCCGGCTATGGCTACACCTTC. This gives the protein CASRIGGYSGYGYTF.

The chain combines TRBV29-1 with TRBJ2-3; 11 bases match TRBD2. The J segment lost 2 bases and the V segment lost 3 bases, leaving 13 bases of the junction unmatched. This CDR3 is 18 amino acids long. Germline V CDR1 and CDR2: SQVTM, ANQGSEA. In DNA form, the CDR3 reads TGCAGCGTTGAGCGAACTAGCGGGGGCCCCTCCAACACAGATACGCAGTATTTT. Protein sequence: CSVERTSGGPSNTDTQYF.

This chain connects TRBV7-6 to TRBJ2-3, with 10 bases lining up with TRBD2. The CDR3 is 17 amino acids. The germline V gene has CDR1 SGHVS and CDR2 FNYEAQ. V gave up 2 bases and J gave up 5 bases; unmatched junction bases: 10. The CDR3 coding sequence is TGTGCCAGCAGCTTATCGTCTAGCGGGGGTGGCCTAGATACGCAGTATTTT. Translation gives CASSLSSSGGGLDTQYF.

V and J are TRBV7-3 and TRBJ2-2; tentatively, D is TRBD2 (5 bases). CDR3 size: 15 residues. The germline gives CDR1 SGHTA, CDR2 FQGTGA. The V and J ends lost 5 bases and 0 bases respectively, with 10 bases between them. The CDR3 bases are TGTGCCAGCAGCCCCGGGATCGCGAACACCGGGGAGCTGTTTTTT. It yields the protein CASSPGIANTGELFF.

This chain uses TRBV5-1 with TRBJ2-5; no firm D call. The CDR3 extends over 13 amino acids. Trimming cost V 0 bases and J 2 bases, with 5 bases left between them. Germline lookup yields CDR1 SGHRS and CDR2 YFSETQ. The CDR3 spells CASSLERQETQYF. For the CDR3, the DNA is TGCGCCAGCAGCTTGGAACGGCAAGAGACCCAGTACTTC.

This clone showed up just a few times. CDR3 nucleotide sequence: TGTGCCAGCGGGATGACAGGGGGGGAAAAACTGTTTTTT. Its protein product is CASGMTGGEKLFF. The chain links TRBV27 to TRBJ1-4; 9 bases agree with TRBD1. Germline CDR1 MNHEY, CDR2 SMNVEV (reference sequence). CDR3 length: 13 amino acids. V dropped 8 bases and J dropped 8; count of bases not matched to a gene: 6.

V usage is TRBV7-2 and J usage is TRBJ2-2; a weak D match, TRBD2 (5 bases). This CDR3 comprises 18 residues. The germline gives CDR1 SGHTA, CDR2 FQGNSA. V shed 5 bases and J shed 1 base, with 20 bases lying between them. CDR3 region: CASSPTRRRLQNTGELFF. The CDR3 DNA follows: TGTGCCAGCAGCCCGACCAGACGGAGACTACAGAACACCGGGGAGCTGTTTTTT.

The rearrangement links TRBV4-1 to TRBJ2-7, with 7 bases aligning to TRBD2. This CDR3 is 16 amino acids long. Germline assignment: CDR1 MGHRA and CDR2 YSYEKL. V lost 0 bases to trimming and J lost 3 bases; unmatched junction nucleotides: 8. CDR3 coding DNA: TGCGCCAGCAGCCAAGATCAGGTCGGCGGGGGCTACGAGCAGTACTTC. It yields the protein CASSQDQVGGGYEQYF.

The chain links TRBV30 to TRBJ2-7; 8 nucleotides line up with TRBD1. The V and J ends lost 3 bases and 4 bases, in that order; junction bases with no gene match: 5. Germline CDR1 and CDR2: GTSNPN and SVGIG (reference sequence). This CDR3 has 13 amino acids. The CDR3: CAWSEGQGYEQYF. The CDR3 coding sequence is TGTGCCTGGAGCGAAGGACAGGGATACGAGCAGTACTTC.

The chain recombines TRBV2 with TRBJ2-7; 8 bases agree with TRBD1. CDR3 length: 13 amino acids. After removal of 6 bases from V and 2 bases from J, the junction contained 3 bases not matched to a gene. CDR1 is SNHLY and CDR2 is FYNNEI in the germline V gene. This CDR3 is CASRKQGAYEQYF. CDR3 nucleotide sequence: TGTGCCAGCAGGAAACAGGGGGCCTACGAGCAGTACTTC.

V is TRBV6-2 or TRBV6-3 and J is TRBJ2-1; 10 nucleotides match TRBD1. This CDR3 contains 16 residues. CDR1 is MNHEY and CDR2 is SVGEGT in the germline V gene. With 1 base clipped from V and 7 bases from J, the junction kept 7 bases outside the gene matches. CDR3 in DNA: TGTGCCAGCAGTTACTTTCGACAGGGGGCGGGGAATGAGCAGTTCTTC. Translation: CASSYFRQGAGNEQFF.

This sequence joins TRBV4-2 and TRBJ2-2; D possibly corresponds to TRBD2 (7 bases). The length of the CDR3 is 16 residues. V was cut by 0 bases and J by 7 bases, with 15 bases left in between. Germline V gene data show CDR1 as LGHNA and CDR2 as YNFKEQ. The CDR3 reads CASSQDLGGLGGELFF. The DNA of the CDR3 is TGTGCCAGCAGCCAAGATTTGGGGGGGCTAGGCGGGGAGCTGTTTTTT.

The chain couples TRBV5-4 to TRBJ1-6; no firm D call. V dropped 4 bases and J dropped 7 bases, with 15 bases sitting between them. The germline CDR1 and CDR2 sequences are SGHNT and YYREEE (reference sequence). The CDR3 spans 15 residues. The CDR3 sequence is CASSTRTSGNSPLHF. The DNA of the CDR3 is TGTGCCAGCAGCACTCGGACTTCAGGAAATTCACCCCTCCACTTT.

This clone was counted a single time. The chain carries TRBV7-2 and TRBJ2-7; TRBD1 agrees at 7 bases. CDR3 length equals 14 residues. J gave up 2 bases and V 3 bases, and 4 bases lay outside the gene matches. Germline V gene data show CDR1 as SGHTA and CDR2 as FQGNSA. CDR3 region: CASSFDRETYEQYF. The CDR3 DNA reads as TGTGCCAGCAGCTTCGACAGGGAAACCTACGAGCAGTACTTC.

This chain connects TRBV30 to TRBJ1-6; 10 bases fit TRBD1. Germline V gives CDR1 GTSNPN, CDR2 SVGIG (reference sequence). This CDR3 contains 15 residues. V shed 2 bases, J shed 10 bases, and the junction held 8 bases outside the gene matches. This CDR3 is CAWSPVTGGRSPLHF. For the CDR3, the DNA is TGTGCCTGGAGTCCCGTGACAGGGGGCCGGTCACCCCTCCACTTT.

V and J are TRBV30 and TRBJ1-5; D not resolved. V lost 2 bases and J lost 4, with 15 bases in between. Germline CDR1 and CDR2: GTSNPN and SVGIG (reference sequence). The CDR3 spans 15 residues. The CDR3 loop is CAWSLRAGSNQPQHF. The CDR3 DNA sequence: TGTGCCTGGAGTCTAAGAGCCGGGAGTAATCAGCCCCAGCATTTT. Drawing the rest from reference TRBV30 and TRBJ1-5, the complete variable domain is SQTIHQWPATLVQPVGSPLSLECTVEGTSNPNLYWYRQAAGRGLQLLFYSVGIGQISSEVPQNLSASRPQDRQFILSSKKLLLSDSGFYLCAWSLRAGSNQPQHFGDGTRLSIL.

V gene TRBV12-5 combines with J gene TRBJ2-3, with TRBD1 as a possible D gene (5 bases). The CDR3 is 18 residues long. Trimming pared 0 bases from V and 2 bases from J, leaving 18 bases between. CDR1 is LGHNT, CDR2 FRNRAP, per germline. CDR3 sequence: CASGLVSRAGQYTDTQYF. DNA for the CDR3: TGTGCTAGTGGTTTGGTTTCACGGGCAGGGCAATACACAGATACGCAGTATTTT.

The chain couples TRBV5-1 to TRBJ2-5; 7 positions agree with TRBD2. Per the germline V gene, CDR1 is SGHRS and CDR2 is YFSETQ. The CDR3 length is 15 residues. Trimming removed 4 bases from V and 5 bases from J; junction bases left unmatched: 11. Written as DNA, the CDR3 is TGCGCCAGCAGCCTTCCATCGAGCGGGGCGGAGACCCAGTACTTC. Its protein is CASSLPSSGAETQYF.

In DNA form, the CDR3 reads TGTGCCACCAGCAGAGAGTTAGCCCTTATGACCAGCCTCCGGGACAGGGATTCGAGAAACACCATATATTTT. This encodes CATSRELALMTSLRDRDSRNTIYF. J is TRBJ1-3 and V is TRBV15, with 9 bases matching TRBD1. The V and J ends lost 0 bases and 5 bases, in that order; junction bases with no gene match: 29. This CDR3 has 24 residues. The germline gives CDR1 LNHNV, CDR2 YYDKDF (reference sequence).